The clone carrying this T cell receptor beta chain was seen only a few times. Its antigen is currently unknown. This entry belongs to a study of T cells after yellow fever vaccination. Study-level points and caveats: Reappearance after the booster was observed for most primary-vaccination clones (96% CD4, just over 85% CD8).

In TCRdb, the 5' RACE reads were re-called with MiXCR into one record per CDR3 protein. Here the sample spans more than 350,000 distinct CDR3 sequences, more than 9% being singletons. The CDR3 is 18 residues long. From germline, CDR1 is LGHDT and CDR2 YNNKEL (reference sequence). The J segment lost 4 bases and the V segment lost 4 bases, leaving 12 bases of the junction unmatched. The sample in question was PBMCs, obtained on the day of the first yellow fever vaccination. The source is a man aged 18-30 years who received the YFV17D yellow fever vaccine. The chain is built from TRBV3-1 and TRBJ2-3; 12 nucleotides agree with TRBD2. CDR3 residues: CASSPLYPSGGAADTQYF. CDR3 coding DNA: TGTGCCAGCAGCCCGCTATATCCTAGCGGGGGGGCGGCAGATACGCAGTATTTT.